Shown below are 14 T cell receptor beta chains from a single sample sequenced in a study of Graves' ophthalmopathy and Graves' hyperthyroidism. The TCR beta CDR3 regions underwent amplification from RNA transcripts. RT-PCR in the first round used HTBI primers; a second-round multiplex PCR followed. TCRdb reprocessed the multiplex PCR reads with MiXCR, giving one entry per CDR3 protein. Here the sample spans about 740,000 distinct CDR3 sequences, roughly two fifths being singletons. Sequencing used peripheral blood. All receptors derive from an adult man with Graves' ophthalmopathy.

Note on this clonotype: A much more abundant neighbour one base away suggests this may be a read error. The rearrangement links TRBV2 to TRBJ1-1; D possibly corresponds to TRBD1 (5 bases). The V and J ends lost 10 bases and 6 bases respectively, with 21 bases between them. The V gene's germline CDR1 is SNHLY and CDR2 FYNNEI. CDR3 length: 14 amino acids. CDR3 in DNA: TGTGCCAACCGTCCCGTGAGGGGCAGCGCTGAAGCTTTCTTT. Translated, it gives CANRPVRGSAEAFF.

This chain links TRBV14 with TRBJ2-1; maybe TRBD1 (6 bases). Germline V CDR1 and CDR2: SGHDN, FVKESK. V was cut by 6 bases and J by 13 bases, with 13 bases left in between. CDR3 length: 11 residues. The CDR3 sequence is CASSTGPAQFF. The CDR3 DNA sequence: TGTGCCAGCAGTACAGGGCCCGCCCAGTTCTTC. The whole variable domain, filled in from reference TRBV14 and TRBJ2-1, reads EAGVTQFPSHSVIEKGQTVTLRCDPISGHDNLYWYRRVMGKEIKFLLHFVKESKQDESGMPNNRFLAERTGGTYSTLKVQPAELEDSGVYFCASSTGPAQFFGPGTRLTVL.

The sample holds many counts of this clonotype. The V gene is TRBV25-1, the J gene TRBJ1-3; D unresolved. The CDR3 has 14 amino acids. The germline V gene has CDR1 MGHDK and CDR2 SYGVNS. V was cut by 4 bases and J by 4 bases, with 11 bases left in between. The CDR3 is CASSGPLQGNTIYF. The CDR3 DNA reads as TGTGCCAGCAGTGGCCCATTACAGGGAAACACCATATATTTT.

This clonotype was counted ten times or more. The chain links TRBV10-2 to TRBJ2-7; 13 bases are a match to TRBD2. Germline V gene data show CDR1 as WSHSY and CDR2 as SAAADI. The length of the CDR3 is 14 residues. V lost 7 bases to trimming and J lost 4 bases; unmatched junction nucleotides: 4. The CDR3 DNA sequence: TGCGCCAGCATAGGACTAGCGGGAGATTACGAGCAGTACTTC. It encodes CASIGLAGDYEQYF.

The chain employs TRBV5-1 and TRBJ2-5, with 8 bases that match TRBD2. With 0 bases clipped from V and 5 bases from J, the junction kept 9 bases outside the gene matches. CDR1 and CDR2 from the germline V gene are SGHRS and YFSETQ. There are 16 residues in the CDR3. The CDR3 region has the DNA TGCGCCAGCAGCTTGGACGGGACTAGAAATGGGGAGACCCAGTACTTC. Protein: CASSLDGTRNGETQYF.

This clonotype occurred a few times. CDR3 nucleotide sequence: TGTGCCAGCAGCCCCTCAGGGCAGGGGTTGTACGAGCAGTACTTC. Translation gives CASSPSGQGLYEQYF. V is TRBV7-9 and J is TRBJ2-7, with D possibly being TRBD1 (6 bases). Germline CDR1 and CDR2: SEHNR and FQNEAQ (reference sequence). Trimming shortened V by 5 bases and J by 4 bases, and 18 bases separated the two germline ends. The CDR3 runs to 15 residues. Drawing the rest from reference TRBV7-9 and TRBJ2-7, the complete variable domain is DTGVSQNPRHKITKRGQNVTFRCDPISEHNRLYWYRQTLGQGPEFLTYFQNEAQLEKSRLLSDRFSAERPKGSFSTLEIQRTEQGDSAMYLCASSPSGQGLYEQYFGPGTRLTVT.

This clonotype was detected many times. The chain uses TRBV7-2 and TRBJ1-5; D is undetermined. Germline V gene data show CDR1 as SGHTA and CDR2 as FQGNSA. CDR3 length equals 13 residues. The ends were cut back, 5 bases at V and 4 bases at J, with 9 bases in the middle. The CDR3 reads CASSQTSNQPQHF. DNA of the CDR3: TGTGCCAGCAGCCAAACTTCGAATCAGCCCCAGCATTTT. Complete variable domain (other parts from reference TRBV7-2 and TRBJ1-5): GAGVSQSPSNKVTEKGKDVELRCDPISGHTALYWYRQSLGQGLEFLIYFQGNSAPDKSGLPSDRFSAERTGGSVSTLTIQRTQQEDSAVYLCASSQTSNQPQHFGDGTRLSIL.

The table lists this clonotype with a few counts. The chain couples TRBV24-1 to TRBJ1-5, with no clear D. This CDR3 has 15 residues. Germline CDR1 and CDR2: KGHDR and SFDVKD. V was shortened by 12 bases and J by 4 bases, with 21 bases between the two germline ends. CDR3 region: CAWSQYPPGNQPQHF. CDR3 sequence (DNA): TGTGCCTGGAGCCAGTATCCGCCTGGGAATCAGCCCCAGCATTTT.

The V and J genes are TRBV5-5 and TRBJ1-2; TRBD1 matches 7 bases. The CDR3 contains 16 residues. V was pared by 0 bases and J by 5 bases, with 10 bases of the junction left unmatched. Germline V gene lookup returns CDR1 SGHKS and CDR2 YYEKEE (reference sequence). The CDR3 sequence: CASSLGRTGVAYGYTF. DNA for the CDR3: TGTGCCAGCAGCTTGGGCCGGACAGGAGTTGCGTATGGCTACACCTTC.

This chain uses TRBV7-9 with TRBJ1-5; 8 bases are shared with TRBD1. The germline V gene has CDR1 SEHNR and CDR2 FQNEAQ (reference sequence). Trimming removed 6 bases from V and 11 bases from J; junction bases left unmatched: 9. CDR3 length: 13 amino acids. Written as DNA, the CDR3 is TGTGCCAGCAGGGACGGCAGGGGGCAGGCCCAGCATTTT. Translating it yields CASRDGRGQAQHF.

About this clonotype itself: This may be a read error, as it is one base from a much larger clone. The V gene is TRBV7-9, the J gene TRBJ1-6; the D gene is possibly TRBD1 (5 bases). Trimming shortened V by 7 bases and J by 8 bases, and 15 bases separated the two germline ends. There are 14 residues in the CDR3. CDR1 and CDR2 (germline): SEHNR, FQNEAQ (reference sequence). CDR3 amino acids: CASNFGGIDSPLHF. The CDR3 DNA reads as TGTGCCAGCAACTTCGGGGGGATTGATTCACCCCTCCACTTT.

This clonotype has at least ten counts. This chain connects TRBV2 to TRBJ2-6; 8 positions agree with TRBD1. J gave up 0 bases and V 8 bases, and 15 bases lay outside the gene matches. The CDR3 is 19 amino acids. The germline V gene has CDR1 SNHLY and CDR2 FYNNEI. CDR3 nucleotide sequence: TGTGCCAGCTTTCGTCCCGGGACAGGATCGAGCTCTGGGGCCAACGTCCTGACTTTC. Its protein is CASFRPGTGSSSGANVLTF.

Turning to this clonotype: With a much larger clone just one base away, this may be a read error. The V call is TRBV25-1, the J call TRBJ1-5; no clear D gene. The CDR3 runs to 13 residues. CDR1 MGHDK and CDR2 SYGVNS come from the germline V gene. Trimming took off 6 bases at V and 6 bases at J, with 12 bases between the two ends. DNA of the CDR3: TGTGCCAGCAGCCGAACTGTGGGTCAGCCCCAGCATTTT. As protein: CASSRTVGQPQHF.

The V gene is TRBV9, the J gene TRBJ1-6; 8 bases fit TRBD1. V lost 4 bases to trimming and J lost 6 bases; unmatched junction nucleotides: 6. Germline-derived CDR1 and CDR2 are SGDLS and YYNGEE. CDR3 length: 15 amino acids. CDR3 residues: CASSQVTGANSPLHF. Written as DNA, the CDR3 is TGTGCCAGCAGCCAAGTGACAGGGGCTAATTCACCCCTCCACTTT.